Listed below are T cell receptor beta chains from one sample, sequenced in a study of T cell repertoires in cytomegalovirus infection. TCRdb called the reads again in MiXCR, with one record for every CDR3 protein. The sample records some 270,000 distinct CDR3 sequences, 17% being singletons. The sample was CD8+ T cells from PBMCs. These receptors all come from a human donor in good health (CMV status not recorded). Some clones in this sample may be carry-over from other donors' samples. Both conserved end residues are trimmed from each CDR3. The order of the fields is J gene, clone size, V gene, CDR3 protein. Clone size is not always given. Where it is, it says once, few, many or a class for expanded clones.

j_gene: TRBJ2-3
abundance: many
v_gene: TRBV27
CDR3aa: ASSVGGLGLDTQY

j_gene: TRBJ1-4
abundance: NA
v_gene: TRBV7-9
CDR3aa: ASSSPGQGGEKLF

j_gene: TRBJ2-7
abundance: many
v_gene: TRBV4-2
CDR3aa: ASSQEETYEQY

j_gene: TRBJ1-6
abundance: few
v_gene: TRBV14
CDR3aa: ASSQDATPPLH

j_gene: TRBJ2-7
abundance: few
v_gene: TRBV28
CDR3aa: ASLRTGGVYEQY

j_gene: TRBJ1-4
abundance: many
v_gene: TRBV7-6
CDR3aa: ASSLEPGPVGKLF

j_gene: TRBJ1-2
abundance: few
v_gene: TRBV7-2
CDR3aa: ASRYGTDNGYT

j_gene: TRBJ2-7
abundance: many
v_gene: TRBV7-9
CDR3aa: ASSLLPGHSSYEQY

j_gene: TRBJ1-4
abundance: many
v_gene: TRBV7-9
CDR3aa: ASRPTGFEEKLF

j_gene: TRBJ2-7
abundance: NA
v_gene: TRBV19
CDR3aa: ASSMDISYEQY

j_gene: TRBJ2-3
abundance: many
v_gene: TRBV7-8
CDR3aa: ASSSPLMPGETTDTQY

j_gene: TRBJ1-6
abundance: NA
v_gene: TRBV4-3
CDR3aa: ASSQETDSSPLH

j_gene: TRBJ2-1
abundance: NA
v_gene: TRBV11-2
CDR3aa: ASSLGGGQGFHNEQF

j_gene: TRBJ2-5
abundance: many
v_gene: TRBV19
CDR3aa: ASSYRLGQGEETQY

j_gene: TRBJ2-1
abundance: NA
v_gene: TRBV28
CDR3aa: ASSLKRLAGGNNEQF

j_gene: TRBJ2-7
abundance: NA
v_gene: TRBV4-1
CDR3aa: ASSHGDRGASYEQY

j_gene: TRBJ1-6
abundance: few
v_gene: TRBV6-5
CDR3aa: ACRGLTYNSPLH

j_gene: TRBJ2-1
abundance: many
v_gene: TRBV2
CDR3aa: ASRVDGNEQF

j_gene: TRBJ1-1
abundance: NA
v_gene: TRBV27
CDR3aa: ATADRGEAF

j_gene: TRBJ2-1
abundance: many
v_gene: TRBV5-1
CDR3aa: ASSPSGGYNEQF

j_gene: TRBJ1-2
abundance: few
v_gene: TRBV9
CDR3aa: ASSSTRGRNYGYT

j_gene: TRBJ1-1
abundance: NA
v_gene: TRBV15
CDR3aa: ATSPSRASNTEAF

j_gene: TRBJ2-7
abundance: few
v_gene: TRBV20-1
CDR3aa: SARGVTHSLYEQY

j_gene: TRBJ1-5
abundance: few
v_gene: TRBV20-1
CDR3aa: SASLGYDSNQPQH

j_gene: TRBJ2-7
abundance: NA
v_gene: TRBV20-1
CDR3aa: SARSGTSGIYEQY

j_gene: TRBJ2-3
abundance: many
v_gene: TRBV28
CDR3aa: ASSDFGTSGGANTDTQY

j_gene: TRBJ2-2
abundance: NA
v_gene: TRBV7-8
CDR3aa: ARSLVLHLNTGELF

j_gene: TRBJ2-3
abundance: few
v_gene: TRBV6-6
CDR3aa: ASSPGGLAGTSTDTQY

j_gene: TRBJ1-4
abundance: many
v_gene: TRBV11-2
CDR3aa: ASSLGGELMYRKLF

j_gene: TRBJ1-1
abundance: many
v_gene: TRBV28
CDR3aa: ASSRPNRVTAEAF

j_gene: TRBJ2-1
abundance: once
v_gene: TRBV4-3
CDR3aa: ASSHYRERGMDNEQF

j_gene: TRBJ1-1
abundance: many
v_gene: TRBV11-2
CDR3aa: ASSTGTVLEAF

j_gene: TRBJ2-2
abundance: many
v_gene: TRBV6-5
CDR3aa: ASSYSGDPGELF

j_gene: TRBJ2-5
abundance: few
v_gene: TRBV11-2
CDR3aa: ATAGAGETQY

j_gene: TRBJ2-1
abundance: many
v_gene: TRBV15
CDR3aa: ATEARDISYNEQF

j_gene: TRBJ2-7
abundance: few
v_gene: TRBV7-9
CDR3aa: ASSAARSEQY

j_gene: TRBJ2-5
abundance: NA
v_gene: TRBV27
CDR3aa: ASSLVSPGETQY

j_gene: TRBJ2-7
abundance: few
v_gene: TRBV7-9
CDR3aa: ASSSGEGTLAYEQY

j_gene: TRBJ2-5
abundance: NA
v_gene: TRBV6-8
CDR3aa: ASSVQGATGETQY

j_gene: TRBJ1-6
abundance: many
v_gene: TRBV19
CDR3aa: ASSASETSPLH

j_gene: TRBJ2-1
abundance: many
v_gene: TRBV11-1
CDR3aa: ASSFSGAIYNEQF

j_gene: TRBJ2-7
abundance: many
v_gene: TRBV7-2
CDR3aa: ASSLAGDFYEQY

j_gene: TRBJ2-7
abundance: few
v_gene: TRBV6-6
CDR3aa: ASSYSDYNSYEQY

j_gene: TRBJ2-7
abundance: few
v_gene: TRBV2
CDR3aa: ASIPTNSYEQY

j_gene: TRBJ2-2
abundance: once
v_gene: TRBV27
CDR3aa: ASSFTTLTGELF

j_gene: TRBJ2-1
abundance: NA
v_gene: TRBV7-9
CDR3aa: ASSLEGDEQF

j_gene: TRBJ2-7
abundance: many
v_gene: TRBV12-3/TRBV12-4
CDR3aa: ASSLQGAGEQY

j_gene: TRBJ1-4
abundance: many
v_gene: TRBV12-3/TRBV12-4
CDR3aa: ASSYGSLVEKLF

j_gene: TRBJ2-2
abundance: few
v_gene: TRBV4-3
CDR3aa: ASSQVVRRGPWTGELF

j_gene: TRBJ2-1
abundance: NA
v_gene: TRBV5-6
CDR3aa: ASSLALGPNEQF